This T cell receptor (beta chain) is drawn from a study of response to subunit inactivated influenza vaccine (dated by TCRdb to between 2017 and 2018). Study-level background: To follow how T cells responded to a trivalent subunit inactivated influenza vaccine, the researchers relied on deep quantitative profiling of the T cell receptor repertoire.

The CDR3 numbers 16 residues from cysteine through phenylalanine. Of all the DNA, just the CDR3 is kept, 48 bases in frame from base 1. Ends trimmed: V by 4 bases, J by 3 bases; bases unmatched to a gene: 9. CDR1 and CDR2 are read off the germline V gene as SGHTA and FQGNSA. With respect to this clonotype: What antigen it recognizes has not been identified. No much larger clonotype is one base removed from it; base qualities were not supplied.

In light of the paper, this sample's time point label describes: 45 to 50 days after influenza vaccine administration. The library was built by means of RT-PCR. Sequencing instrument: Illumina HiSeq 2500. TCRdb applied fastp at Q25 and MiXCR to the public reads, then kept only in-frame beta chains. Entries that share a CDR3 protein sequence are merged under the most common genes and DNA. This sample holds roughly 460,000 distinct CDR3 sequences; approximately 11% were observed only once. Of the sample, about 12% is held by the ten largest clones. What the research found in general, with its limitations: The authors proposed that each seasonal influenza vaccination may bring in only a limited number of new T cells.

This chain is built from TRBV7-2 and TRBJ2-3, with 8 bases in between that match TRBD2. The sample consisted of PBMCs from blood, taken roughly 6 weeks after vaccination. This clonotype was obtained from a man aged 50 to 59 who received an inactivated influenza vaccine. Donor details come from another sample of the same person, matched by shared clones. For the CDR3, the sequence is CASSWGASGRTDTQYF. The nucleotide sequence reads as follows: TGTGCCAGCAGCTGGGGGGCTAGCGGGCGAACAGATACGCAGTATTTT.